One and the same sample provided the 25 T cell receptor beta chains below, sequenced in a study of blood T cells in healthy people across ages. Next came a second PCR, run for about 7 to 11 cycles, which used a sample-barcoded 5' primer along with a J-beta primer mix. TCRdb reprocessed the 5' RACE reads via MiXCR and lists one record per CDR3 protein. Found here are roughly 650,000 distinct CDR3 sequences, approximately 31% of them singletons; the top ten hold 15% to 19%. Sequencing used blood. The receptors here all came from a woman aged 80 or over in good health.

Here the CDR3 reads CASSSRAGGVGQPQHF. The CDR3 DNA reads as TGTGCCAGCAGTTCGCGTGCAGGGGGCGTGGGTCAGCCCCAGCATTTT. This sequence joins TRBV28 and TRBJ1-5; 8 nucleotides agree with TRBD1. Germline V lookup: CDR1 MDHEN, CDR2 SYDVKM. V lost 4 bases and J lost 6; bases outside the gene matches: 11. This CDR3 spans 16 amino acids.

The chain links TRBV18 to TRBJ2-3, with 8 positions matching TRBD2. The germline V gene has CDR1 KGHSH and CDR2 LQKENI. This CDR3 is 15 amino acids long. V shed 2 bases and J 4 bases; nucleotides not matched to a gene: 5. The DNA for the CDR3 is TGTGCCAGCTCACCAGACGGGGGGGCCTCAGATACGCAGTATTTT. Its translation: CASSPDGGASDTQYF.

This clonotype was seen only a few times. The rearrangement joins TRBV12-3 or TRBV12-4 to TRBJ1-3; D is ambiguous. The CDR3 covers 11 residues. Deletions cut 6 bases from V and 11 bases from J, with 11 bases between. The CDR3 reads CASSLGSSIYF. The DNA of the CDR3 is TGTGCCAGCAGCTTGGGGTCTTCCATATATTTT.

This clonotype was seen a handful of times. The chain uses TRBV20-1 and TRBJ2-2; 11 nucleotides align to TRBD2. The germline gives CDR1 DFQATT, CDR2 SNEGSKA (reference sequence). CDR3 size: 15 residues. Losses at the gene ends were 6 bases for V and 6 bases for J; bases not matched to a gene: 9. Here the CDR3 reads CSARRGTSGAGELFF. CDR3 DNA: TGCAGTGCACGGCGAGGGACTAGCGGTGCCGGGGAGCTGTTTTTT.

This clonotype was detected ten times or more. This chain links TRBV20-1 with TRBJ1-2; D gene uncertain. The V and J ends lost 3 bases and 8 bases respectively, with 13 bases between them. CDR1 is DFQATT and CDR2 is SNEGSKA in the germline V gene (reference sequence). This CDR3 has 12 amino acids. Here the CDR3 DNA reads TGCAGTGCTAGTGCAGAGACCATCGGCTACACCTTC. Encoded protein: CSASAETIGYTF.

This clonotype appeared many times. This chain links TRBV25-1 with TRBJ1-2; D not certain. CDR3 length: 11 amino acids. Germline loops: CDR1 MGHDK, CDR2 SYGVNS. Trimming removed 8 bases at V and 8 bases at J, with 12 bases between. The CDR3 DNA reads as TGTGCCAGCTCCGAGAGTTCGGGCTACACCTTC. This gives the protein CASSESSGYTF.

This clonotype has a count of ten or more. A read error is possible here, since a much larger clone lies one base away. The chain is built from TRBV20-1 and TRBJ2-7; D is ambiguous. The CDR3 loop spans 11 amino acids. Trimming stripped 5 bases from V and 5 bases from J, with 10 bases between. Per the germline V gene, CDR1 is DFQATT and CDR2 is SNEGSKA (reference sequence). This CDR3 reads CSALKGNEQYF. CDR3 sequence (DNA): TGCAGTGCTCTGAAGGGTAACGAGCAGTACTTC.

This clonotype was observed at least ten times. The chain has TRBV25-1 and TRBJ2-1; D ambiguous. Trimming cost V 6 bases and J 8 bases, with 14 bases left between them. The CDR3 has 13 amino acids. Germline V gene data show CDR1 as MGHDK and CDR2 as SYGVNS. Here the CDR3 reads CASRALAVDEQFF. Here the CDR3 DNA reads TGTGCCAGCAGGGCGTTGGCCGTGGATGAGCAGTTCTTC. Variable domain in full (rest from reference TRBV25-1 and TRBJ2-1): EADIYQTPRYLVIGTGKKITLECSQTMGHDKMYWYQQDPGMELHLIHYSYGVNSTEKGDLSSESTVSRIRTEHFPLTLESARPSHTSQYLCASRALAVDEQFFGPGTRLTVL.

The chain is built from TRBV7-2 and TRBJ2-5; TRBD1 aligns across 9 bases. The V segment lost 3 bases and the J segment 1 base; nucleotides outside the gene matches: 3. This CDR3 has 15 residues. The germline gives CDR1 SGHTA, CDR2 FQGNSA. The CDR3 bases are TGTGCCAGCAGCTTCCGGGACAGGGTCCAAGAGACCCAGTACTTC. Its protein is CASSFRDRVQETQYF.

This clonotype showed up many times. The V call is TRBV5-1, the J call TRBJ2-7; D might be TRBD1 or TRBD2, each matching 6 bases. This CDR3 region has 16 residues. V lost 4 bases and J 0 bases, leaving 17 bases between the germline ends. Germline V gives CDR1 SGHRS, CDR2 YFSETQ. The CDR3 nucleotides read TGCGCCAGCAGCCCCCCCCCGGGGGCTCTCTCCTACGAGCAGTACTTC. It specifies CASSPPPGALSYEQYF.

The chain has TRBV20-1 and TRBJ1-1; D is unclear. V lost 0 bases, J lost 1 base, and 6 bases lay in between. The CDR3 spans 13 residues. Germline assignment: CDR1 DFQATT and CDR2 SNEGSKA (reference sequence). The CDR3 is CSARDEPNTEAFF. The CDR3 nucleotides are TGCAGTGCTAGAGATGAACCGAACACTGAAGCTTTCTTT.

This clonotype was recorded at least ten times. The V gene is TRBV2, the J gene TRBJ2-7; 10 positions agree with TRBD1. There are 14 residues in the CDR3. Germline assignment: CDR1 SNHLY and CDR2 FYNNEI. Germline trimming cut 6 bases from V and 6 bases from J; bases unmatched to any gene: 8. CDR3: CASSAEWTGGEQYF. As DNA, the CDR3 is TGTGCCAGCAGCGCGGAGTGGACAGGGGGCGAGCAGTACTTC. Full variable domain (outside the CDR3, taken from reference TRBV2 and TRBJ2-7): EPEVTQTPSHQVTQMGQEVILRCVPISNHLYFYWYRQILGQKVEFLVSFYNNEISEKSEIFDDQFSVERPDGSNFTLKIRSTKLEDSAMYFCASSAEWTGGEQYFGPGTRLTVT.

This clonotype turned up a few times. The genes are TRBV12-3 or TRBV12-4 and TRBJ1-5; 10 nucleotides align to TRBD1. The CDR3 has 18 amino acids. V dropped 0 bases and J dropped 0; count of bases not matched to a gene: 5. CDR3 bases: TGTGCCAGCAGTTTAGCCGGACAGGGGGGTTATAGCAATCAGCCCCAGCATTTT. Translation: CASSLAGQGGYSNQPQHF.

This clonotype occurred many times. The chain links TRBV7-2 to TRBJ1-1, with TRBD1 matching 7 bases. This CDR3 spans 16 amino acids. With 4 bases clipped from V and 1 base from J, the junction kept 9 bases outside the gene matches. Germline V CDR1 and CDR2: SGHTA, FQGNSA. The CDR3 DNA reads as TGTGCCAGCAGCTCCCAGACAGGGCTGGGGAACACTGAAGCTTTCTTT. This codes for CASSSQTGLGNTEAFF.

J is TRBJ1-5 and V is TRBV5-1; D remains unclear. The CDR3 is made up of 14 amino acids. The germline gives CDR1 SGHRS, CDR2 YFSETQ. The V end was cut by 3 bases, the J end by 3 bases, with 10 bases between. This chain's CDR3 is CASSSGGVNQPQHF. DNA for the CDR3: TGCGCCAGCAGCTCCGGCGGGGTCAATCAGCCCCAGCATTTT.

This clonotype appeared a few times. The chain is built from TRBV9 and TRBJ1-6, with unresolved D. Deletions cut 3 bases from V and 7 bases from J, with 11 bases between. Germline CDR1 is SGDLS and CDR2 is YYNGEE. This CDR3 is built from 14 residues. The CDR3 protein is CASSETGGNSPLHF. The DNA of the CDR3 is TGTGCCAGCAGCGAGACGGGAGGGAATTCACCCCTCCACTTT.

A word on this clonotype: A much larger clone sits a single nucleotide away, making a read error possible. V gene TRBV7-3 combines with J gene TRBJ1-2; D uncertain. From germline, CDR1 is SGHTA and CDR2 FQGTGA. This CDR3 has 14 residues. The CDR3 coding sequence is TGTGCCAGCAGCTTCCTGTCAACGGGCAAGGGCTACATCTTC. Its protein is CASSFLSTGKGYIF. Combining the CDR3 with reference TRBV7-3 and TRBJ1-2 gives the whole variable domain GAGVSQTPSNKVTEKGKYVELRCDPISGHTALYWYRQSLGQGPEFLIYFQGTGAADDSGLPNDRFFAVRPEGSVSTLKIQRTERGDSAVYLCASSFLSTGKGYIFGSGTRLTVV.

This chain links TRBV7-9 with TRBJ2-1; D not certain. The J call may be in error: the DNA end matches TRBJ2-7 better. The germline V gene has CDR1 SEHNR and CDR2 FQNEAQ (reference sequence). This CDR3 spans 15 amino acids. The CDR3 region is CASSLAVGIYNEQYF. The CDR3 coding sequence is TGTGCCAGCAGCTTAGCGGTGGGGATCTACAATGAGCAGTACTTC.

This clonotype was counted at least ten times. The chain recombines TRBV10-3 with TRBJ2-3, with TRBD2 identical over 11 bases. With 6 bases clipped from V and 2 bases from J, the junction kept 1 base outside the gene matches. The CDR3 contains 14 residues. Germline V gene data show CDR1 as ENHRY and CDR2 as SYGVKD. The CDR3 region has the DNA TGTGCCATCAGGACTAGCGGGGCCACAGATACGCAGTATTTT. Translating gives CAIRTSGATDTQYF.

This clonotype came up a few times. A read error may explain this, as a much larger clone is one base away. V usage is TRBV14 and J usage is TRBJ2-1, with D perhaps being TRBD1 or TRBD2 (7 bases each). Per germline, CDR1 SGHDN and CDR2 FVKESK. V dropped 4 bases and J dropped 5 bases, with 18 bases sitting between them. This CDR3 contains 16 residues. CDR3 protein: CASSPPGGRAHNEQFF. CDR3 coding DNA: TGTGCCAGCAGCCCCCCAGGGGGGAGGGCCCACAATGAGCAGTTCTTC.

This clonotype occurred many times. The rearrangement joins TRBV5-1 to TRBJ2-3; maybe TRBD2 (6 bases). V was cut by 5 bases and J by 6 bases, with 10 bases left in between. CDR1 and CDR2 from the germline V gene are SGHRS and YFSETQ. The CDR3 is 12 residues long. As DNA, the CDR3 is TGCGCCAGCAGGCGGGACTTTGATACGCAGTATTTT. It codes for CASRRDFDTQYF.

J is TRBJ2-5 and V is TRBV29-1; 7 bases are shared with TRBD2. The CDR3 runs to 14 residues. V dropped 5 bases and J dropped 7; count of bases not matched to a gene: 13. Germline CDR1 reads SQVTM; CDR2 reads ANQGSEA. DNA for the CDR3: TGCAGCGTTCTACGGGGGGAGGGAACGGGGACCCAGTACTTC. It yields the protein CSVLRGEGTGTQYF.

This clonotype showed up many times. The gene calls are TRBV5-1 and TRBJ2-7, with a weak D call TRBD2 (6 bases). The CDR3 length is 15 residues. Germline CDR1 is SGHRS and CDR2 is YFSETQ. The V and J ends lost 4 bases and 2 bases respectively, with 16 bases between them. CDR3 coding DNA: TGCGCCAGCAGCCAGACAGCGGGTATCACCTACGAGCAGTACTTC. Protein: CASSQTAGITYEQYF.

Concerning this clonotype: Possible read error: a much larger clone is one base away. The rearrangement links TRBV2 to TRBJ2-1, with 8 positions matching TRBD1. The J call may be mistaken, given a closer DNA end match to TRBJ2-7. The CDR3 covers 15 residues. Per germline, CDR1 SNHLY and CDR2 FYNNEI. The CDR3 region has the DNA TGTGCCAGCAAAGGACAGGGAGAGACCTACAATGAGCAGTACTTC. This codes for CASKGQGETYNEQYF.

This clonotype was picked up a small number of times. An end of the junction differs from the germline gene, which may be a read error. J is TRBJ2-3 and V is TRBV12-3 or TRBV12-4; D uncertain. The CDR3 sequence is 15 residues long. This CDR3 is CASSFSGVSTDAQYF. The CDR3 DNA reads as TGTGCCAGCAGTTTTTCCGGAGTGAGCACAGATGCGCAGTATTTT.